There are many counts of the clone carrying this TCR beta chain. This entry is derived from a study of human T cells and chemical hapten exposure. At the level of the study: Minor volume differences among pooled libraries chiefly drove per-sample TCR yield variation.

This CDR3 region has 15 residues. Germline V gene lookup returns CDR1 DFQATT and CDR2 SNEGSKA (reference sequence). The J segment lost 2 bases and the V segment lost 0 bases, leaving 1 base of the junction unmatched. Indicated time point: patch test 2, 6 weeks after DPC sensitization. Treatment of the sample: therapeutic diphenylcyclopropenone sensitization with weekly scalp DPC. Researchers extracted total RNA from unfractionated whole blood. Each cDNA molecule in the library carried unique molecular identifiers. TCRdb reprocessed the RACE reads with MiXCR, giving one entry per CDR3 protein. The sample includes 40,000 or so distinct CDR3 sequences, 9.5% to 10% seen only once; the top ten take 14%.

The V call is TRBV20-1, the J call TRBJ2-7; 13 nucleotides agree with TRBD2. The sample in question was whole blood, obtained in connection with sensitization to the hapten diphenylcyclopropenone (DPC). This clonotype was obtained from a woman aged 25 to 45 with alopecia areata. Some clones in this sample may be carry-over from other donors' samples. CDR3 amino acids: CSAREGTSGAYEQYF. The CDR3, as DNA: TGCAGTGCTAGAGAAGGGACTAGCGGGGCCTACGAGCAGTACTTC.